The sequence of this T cell receptor beta chain was determined in a study of cytomegalovirus exposure and HLA in healthy donors (dated by TCRdb to the late 2010s). With regard to the full study: According to an earlier analysis of 587 of the donors, 150 million to 200 million T cells yielded 117 million unique TCR beta sequences and about 300 Gb of sequence data. About 320 gigabases of sequencing data and some 85 million unique TCR sequences were included in an early release covering roughly 600 HLA-typed donors. The number of typed donors differed by locus: about 620-640 for A, B, C, DRB1 and DQB1; 522 for DQA1; around 610 for DPA1; and 450 to 480 for DPB1. The study combined high-throughput TCR immunosequencing, statistical association of individual TCRs with disease status, and machine learning to predict cytomegalovirus infection status. A later analysis re-analyzed previously published TCR beta repertoires from about 730 donors and added high-resolution HLA genotyping to study TCR occurrence patterns. Every repertoire in the discovery cohort had been generated on one and the same sequencing platform. The study aimed to test whether cataloging public T cell receptors could reveal signatures of past pathogen exposure. Rather than using new phenotypic data, the later analysis identified candidate immune exposures from TCR beta sequences and from how often those sequences occurred across donors. Among the approximately 400 genotyped donors, 81% belonged to the genetic ancestry cluster associated with self-reported Caucasian donors. The T cell repertoires of around 670 subjects were profiled by immunosequencing and related to cytomegalovirus serostatus. Class I and class II HLA loci were covered by the typing at four-digit resolution. About five DR-DQ haplotypes were treated as single units for association and clustering because of strong linkage in the cohort. Among over 350 genotyped donors of the cohort, an average of roughly 240,000 unique TCR beta nucleotide sequences were sequenced per donor, around 20% of them non-productive. Donor age, sex, ethnicity and CMV serostatus were collected together with the repertoire data. Genome-wide SNP genotypes for about three fifths of the roughly 670 donors were used in a later genetic analysis, which treated that subset as a discovery cohort. Besides the first cohort of roughly 660 subjects, a separate validation cohort made up of over 95 different subjects was used. An earlier analysis of about 620 of the donors applied high-throughput TCR beta sequencing to assess whether each TCR beta V gene segment acted as functional or pseudogenic. What the work shows at the level of the full study, not this receptor alone: In a later analysis, most CMV-associated TCR beta chains were found to appear HLA-restricted, with HLA associations seemingly driven largely by CMV exposure. A total of some 180 TCR beta chains were listed by the study as associated with cytomegalovirus. A later genetic analysis reported fewer N-insertions in productive TCRs among donors in an Asian-associated ancestry cluster than the roughly 720-donor mean. Cytomegalovirus status was reported to be diagnosed by the classifier with high specificity and sensitivity in both the original and validation cohorts. Correlated functional status among segregating V segments might reflect linkage disequilibrium, but an unknown experimental factor could not be ruled out. Roughly uniform sequencing depth across donors was assumed in presence/absence analyses, although this assumption may not hold. In a later analysis, HLA-associated TCR beta chains were found to be more clonally expanded and to have lower generation probabilities than equally common non-associated chains. Several of the top co-occurrence clusters appeared to be linked to parvovirus B19, influenza, CMV and Epstein-Barr virus, according to a later analysis. A cluster of highly shared sequence variants was judged likely to be a technical artifact of the sequencing pipeline. At a false discovery rate of 0.05, a later analysis linked about 17,000 TCR beta sequences to specific HLA alleles. Because counts were too low, roughly 16 rarely observed V segments, including chromosome 9 orphons, were left out of the earlier analysis of 587 of the donors. Only TCR beta chains were sequenced in this cohort, and the absence of alpha or paired-chain data limited detectable features. Because HLA typing was missing for some donors at each locus, association tests included only the typed subset. In an earlier analysis of fewer than 750 of the donors, most TCR beta V segments were observed in productive rearrangements about 90% or about 30% of the time, broadly matching IMGT annotations. In vitro tests confirmed that a few of the cytomegalovirus-associated TCR beta chains recognize cytomegalovirus antigens. A later genetic analysis associated a missense DCLRE1C variant with V-gene and J-gene trimming of TCR beta chains, and an independent cohort replicated the association. Immune exposure information for the cohort was limited to CMV serostatus. Some IMGT-functional V segments, including TRBV6-2 and TRBV6-3, could not be distinguished by the 87-base-pair reads and were therefore excluded. Strong co-occurrence of HLA alleles, especially DR and DQ, made assigning TCR associations to individual alleles difficult. A further reported finding was that TCR beta sequences accurately predicted the HLA-A and HLA-B alleles for most subjects in the first cohort. Most TCR sequences were seen in very few donors, while some public TCRs were found in many individuals. The authors suggested that the approach could potentially be generalized to other disease states and immunological phenotypes. According to a later analysis, TCR association rates differed among HLA loci, with DRB1 alleles showing the most associated TCRs and HLA-C alleles showing the fewest.

To prepare the library, the immunoSEQ multiplex PCR assay was applied. For the multiplex PCR, a mixture combining 60 forward primers for TCR Vbeta segments and 13 reverse primers for TCR Jbeta segments was used. The CDR3 region of rearranged TCR beta genes was amplified from genomic DNA with a multiplex PCR assay. Amplified TCR beta libraries were sequenced as 87-base-pair reads on the Illumina HiSeq System. The authors' pipeline ran thus. Across the 640 or so repertoires, a later analysis counted tens of millions of unique TCR beta chains, around 10 million of which were shared by at least two donors. Raw reads were error-corrected and collapsed into unique sequences by a nearest-neighbor algorithm in which closely related sequences were merged to remove PCR and sequencing errors. V, D and J gene segments were assigned by aligning CDR3 sequences to IMGT reference sequences. For a sequence to be retained, a match of at least six nucleotides was required to both a V gene segment and a J gene segment. A rearrangement was called productive if the CDR3 had no stop codons and remained in frame with V and J, and every other rearrangement was called non-productive. CDR3 was defined by IMGT convention, running from the second conserved V-encoded cysteine to the conserved J-encoded phenylalanine. The earlier analysis of 450 to 750 of the donors excluded any sequence lacking an unambiguous match to a single V gene segment. An earlier analysis of fewer than 650 of the donors classified V segments as functional when productive rearrangements were above 56.7% and as segregating when the standard deviation between donors was above 5%. A statistical classification framework was built to diagnose cytomegalovirus status from the catalog of TCR beta chain sequences. A later analysis assigned V and J genes by comparing TCR nucleotide sequences with IMGT/GENE-DB human TR gene sequences. In a later analysis, CDR3 sequences and most-parsimonious VDJ recombination scenarios were assigned using the TCRdist pipeline. In a later analysis, each TCR beta chain was defined by its CDR3 amino acid sequence together with its V-gene family, and reads lacking a unique V-gene family were excluded. As a way to deal with suspected cross-contamination and a sequencing artifact, a later analysis dropped 640 or so nucleotide sequences that were highly shared and had low generation probability. In a later analysis, a clonal expansion index was calculated for each public chain from normalized within-repertoire ranks of inferred template counts. Generation probabilities in a later analysis came from a VDJ recombination model fitted to out-of-frame rearrangements, and those results were checked against IGoR. Hypergeometric tests were used in a later analysis to score TCR-TCR, TCR-HLA and TCR-CMV co-occurrence, with a repertoire-size bias correction applied to the TCR pairs. False discovery rates were estimated in a later analysis by permuting HLA or CMV assignments 20 times. In a later analysis, co-occurring TCRs were grouped with DBSCAN, and TCRdist sequence similarity was added when clustering was performed within HLA-allele-positive subsets. Co-occurrence clustering excluded repertoires with fewer than 30,000 or more than 120,000 public chains, plus five with anomalous nucleotide sharing. The clones in this table, taken by TCRdb from immuneACCESS, are in-frame only. Not every clone is retained; where verified, under half of the shortfall comes from an unresolved V gene, and the cause of the rest is unknown. From that table come the V and J calls and clone size; the DNA was used to work out D and trimming. In this sample the table shows some 250,000 clones, roughly 87% of which occur a single time. Jointly, the top ten make up 4.5% to 6% of the sample.

Remarks on this clone: It has no known antigen specificity. No much larger clonotype is one base removed from it; base qualities were not supplied.

The germline V gene gives CDR1 as SGHVS and CDR2 as FQNEAQ. V lost 2 bases and J lost 10 bases, and the count of bases not matched to a germline gene is 12. Counted from cysteine to phenylalanine, this CDR3 has 17 amino acids. Here the CDR3 DNA is all that survives: 51 bases in frame from base 1. In total, fewer than 750 healthy bone marrow donors made up the cohort. At the time of sampling, all cohort members were nominally healthy, though unrecorded immune exposures were likely present. The donor tested CMV seropositive and was one of the 289 seropositive cohort members. Every donor gave a peripheral blood sample, and the peripheral blood mononuclear cells from that sample were used for TCR beta sequencing. The Qiagen DNeasy Blood Extraction Kit was used to extract genomic DNA from the blood cell samples.

This receptor chain uses TRBV7-8 and TRBJ2-1, and 12 bases in between align with TRBD2. Sequencing was performed on PBMCs. The clonotype originates from a woman aged 40 to 50 in good health and CMV-seropositive. The CDR3: CASSLSSGRAYREEQFF. The DNA sequence reads TGTGCCAGCAGCTTATCTAGCGGGAGGGCCTACCGGGAGGAGCAGTTCTTC.